These 8 T cell receptor beta chains were all obtained from the same sample, sequenced in a study of T cells in Graves' hyperthyroidism and ophthalmopathy. RNA transcripts gave rise to amplified TCR beta CDR3 regions. In the first-round RT-PCR of the TCR CDR3, the HTBI primer set was used. TCRdb re-analysed the multiplex PCR reads in MiXCR, keeping a single row per CDR3 protein. The data contain approximately 740,000 distinct CDR3 sequences, 11% to 15% of them seen just once; the ten biggest clones take up 9.5% to 13%. The sequencing sample was made of blood. These receptors were collected from a woman younger than 35 with Graves' hyperthyroidism.

In its sample, this clonotype was seen a few times. The CDR3 protein is CASTRGMLGPNEQFF. DNA for the CDR3: TGTGCCAGCACTAGGGGGATGTTGGGGCCAAATGAGCAGTTCTTC. This sequence joins TRBV27 and TRBJ2-1; a possible D gene is TRBD1 (6 bases). The germline V gene encodes CDR1 MNHEY and CDR2 SMNVEV (reference sequence). The CDR3 extends over 15 amino acids. The V end was cut by 7 bases, the J end by 7 bases, with 20 bases between.

This clonotype was seen at least ten times. CDR3: CASSISRDTQYF. Written as DNA, the CDR3 is TGTGCCAGCAGCATCTCTAGAGATACGCAGTATTTT. The rearrangement links TRBV12-3 or TRBV12-4 to TRBJ2-3; D gene ambiguous. Deletions cut 6 bases from V and 5 bases from J, with 9 bases between. CDR3 length: 12 amino acids.

CDR3 in amino acids: CAIGRERITDTQYF. The DNA for the CDR3 is TGTGCCATCGGGCGGGAACGTATCACAGATACGCAGTATTTT. This chain connects TRBV10-3 to TRBJ2-3; weak D call: TRBD2 (6 bases). Looked up from germline, CDR1 is ENHRY and CDR2 is SYGVKD. This CDR3 comprises 14 residues. Trimming took off 8 bases at V and 2 bases at J, with 14 bases between the two ends.

In this sample, this clonotype turned up many times. The V call is TRBV27, the J call TRBJ2-7; no firm D call. The CDR3 is 14 residues long. Germline CDR1 reads MNHEY; CDR2 reads SMNVEV (reference sequence). V was clipped by 2 bases and J by 0 bases, with 8 bases between them. The CDR3 reads CASSLRAGSYEQYF. CDR3 nucleotides: TGTGCCAGCAGTTTAAGGGCAGGCTCCTACGAGCAGTACTTC.

This clonotype was counted many times. The rearrangement joins TRBV11-2 to TRBJ1-2; weak D call: TRBD1 (6 bases). Germline assignment: CDR1 SGHAT and CDR2 FQNNGV. This CDR3 spans 13 amino acids. Trimming removed 1 base at V and 8 bases at J, with 11 bases between. CDR3 coding DNA: TGTGCCAGCAGCTTAGGCAGGGGTGGAGGCTACACCTTC. Translating it yields CASSLGRGGGYTF.

This clonotype was recorded at least ten times. V and J are TRBV19 and TRBJ2-1, with TRBD2 matching 11 bases. The CDR3 consists of 17 residues. After removal of 5 bases from V and 5 bases from J, the junction contained 11 bases not matched to a gene. Per the germline V gene, CDR1 is LNHDA and CDR2 is SQIVND (reference sequence). The CDR3 region is CASSGAPTSGSNNEQFF. DNA for the CDR3: TGTGCCAGTAGTGGAGCCCCCACTAGCGGGAGTAACAATGAGCAGTTCTTC. Looking up the rest from reference TRBV19 and TRBJ2-1 gives the full variable domain: DGGITQSPKYLFRKEGQNVTLSCEQNLNHDAMYWYRQDPGQGLRLIYYSQIVNDFQKGDIAEGYSVSREKKESFPLTVTSAQKNPTAFYLCASSGAPTSGSNNEQFFGPGTRLTVL.

As concerns this clonotype: This clone may be a read error of a much larger clone one base away. The CDR3 does not end in the conserved phenylalanine or tryptophan, so this is likely a read error. The V call is TRBV7-8, the J call TRBJ2-7, with a weak D call TRBD2 (6 bases). The CDR3 has 15 amino acids. The V end lost 3 bases, the J end lost 0 bases, and 12 bases lay between the germline ends. The germline CDR1 and CDR2 sequences are SGHVS and FQNEAQ. CDR3 sequence: CASSFQYSGSYEQYL. Here the CDR3 DNA reads TGTGCCAGCAGCTTCCAATATAGCGGCTCCTACGAGCAGTACTTA.

Of note for this clonotype: A much larger clone differs from this one at a single base, so this may be a read error. The chain couples TRBV20-1 to TRBJ2-1; 12 bases agree with TRBD2. From germline, CDR1 is DFQATT and CDR2 SNEGSKA (reference sequence). This CDR3 is built from 14 residues. Here the CDR3 reads CGATPTSGRYEQFF. CDR3 nucleotides: TGCGGTGCTACCCCGACTAGCGGGAGATATGAGCAGTTCTTC.